At least ten counts were recorded for the clone carrying this T cell receptor beta chain. The J segment lost 1 base and the V segment lost 3 bases, leaving 7 bases of the junction unmatched. The CDR3 runs 15 residues. CDR1 and CDR2 (germline): DFQATT, SNEGSKA (reference sequence). This sample is part of a study of T cells after yellow fever vaccination. TCRdb recomputed calls from the 5' RACE reads with MiXCR, one row per CDR3 protein. This table holds under 500,000 distinct CDR3 sequences, about 17% found once. The sequenced sample was PBMCs, obtained before the yellow fever booster vaccination. The clonotype comes from a man younger than 35 who received the YFV17D yellow fever vaccine. The V call is TRBV20-1, the J call TRBJ2-5; TRBD2 aligns across 8 bases. CDR3 sequence: CSASESTSGQETQYF. Here the CDR3 DNA reads TGCAGTGCTAGCGAGTCTACTAGCGGCCAAGAGACCCAGTACTTC.